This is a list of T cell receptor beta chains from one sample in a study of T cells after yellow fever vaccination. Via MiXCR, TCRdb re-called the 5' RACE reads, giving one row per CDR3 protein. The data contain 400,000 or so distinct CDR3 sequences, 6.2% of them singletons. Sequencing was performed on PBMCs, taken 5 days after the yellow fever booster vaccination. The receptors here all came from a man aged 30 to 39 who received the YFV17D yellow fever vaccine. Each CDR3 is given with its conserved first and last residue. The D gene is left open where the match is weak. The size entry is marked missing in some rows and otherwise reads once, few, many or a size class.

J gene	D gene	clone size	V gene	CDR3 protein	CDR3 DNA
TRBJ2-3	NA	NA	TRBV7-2	CASSITGGILSTDTQYF	TGTGCCAGCAGTATTACGGGTGGAATACTTAGCACAGATACGCAGTATTTT
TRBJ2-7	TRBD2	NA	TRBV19	CASSRLALSYEQYF	TGTGCCAGTAGTAGACTAGCGCTCTCCTACGAGCAGTACTTC
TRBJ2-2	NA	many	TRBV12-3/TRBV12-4	CASSFSPGELFF	TGTGCCAGCAGTTTCAGCCCCGGGGAGCTGTTTTTT
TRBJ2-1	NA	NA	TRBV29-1	CSVDERETYNEQFF	TGCAGCGTTGATGAAAGGGAGACGTACAATGAGCAGTTCTTC
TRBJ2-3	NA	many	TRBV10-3	CAISASRSGADTQYF	TGTGCCATCAGCGCCTCAAGGAGTGGGGCAGATACGCAGTATTTT
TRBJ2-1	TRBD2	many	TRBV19	CASTRGRSFNEQFF	TGTGCCAGTACGCGGGGGAGAAGCTTCAATGAGCAGTTCTTC
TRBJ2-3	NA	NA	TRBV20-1	CSARDRGLSTDTQYF	TGCAGTGCTAGAGATCGCGGCCTAAGCACAGATACGCAGTATTTT
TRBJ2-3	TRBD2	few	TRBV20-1	CGGEGPNTDTQYF	TGCGGAGGGGAGGGCCCCAACACAGATACGCAGTATTTT
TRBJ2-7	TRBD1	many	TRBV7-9	CASSLAGQGPYEQYF	TGTGCCAGCAGCTTAGCCGGACAGGGTCCCTACGAGCAGTACTTC
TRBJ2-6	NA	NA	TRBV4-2	CASSPLTGTAPSGANVLTF	TGTGCCAGCAGCCCTTTAACCGGGACTGCACCCTCTGGGGCCAACGTCCTGACTTTC
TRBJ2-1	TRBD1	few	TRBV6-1	CASSVNRGTRYNEQFF	TGTGCCAGCAGTGTCAACAGGGGGACGAGATACAATGAGCAGTTCTTC
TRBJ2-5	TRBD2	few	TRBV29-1	CSVADRTSEEETQYF	TGCAGCGTTGCTGACAGGACTAGCGAGGAGGAGACCCAGTACTTC
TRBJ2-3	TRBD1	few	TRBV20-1	CSAVRLQGAGDTQYF	TGCAGTGCTGTTCGACTGCAGGGGGCTGGAGATACGCAGTATTTT
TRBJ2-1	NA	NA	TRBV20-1	CSARTIRSSYNEQFF	TGCAGTGCTCGGACTATTCGGAGCTCCTACAATGAGCAGTTCTTC
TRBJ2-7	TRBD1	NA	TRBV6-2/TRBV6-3	CASRPAGTGAYEQYF	TGTGCCAGCAGGCCAGCCGGGACAGGCGCCTACGAGCAGTACTTC
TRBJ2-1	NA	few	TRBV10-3	CAISESGGGGEQFF	TGTGCCATCAGTGAGTCCGGTGGGGGCGGTGAGCAGTTCTTC
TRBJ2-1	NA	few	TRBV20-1	CSARVAKGHSSYNEQFF	TGCAGTGCTAGAGTTGCGAAAGGACACAGCTCCTACAATGAGCAGTTCTTC
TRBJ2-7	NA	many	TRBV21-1	CASSNPAGTSDYEQYF	TGTGCCAGCAGCAATCCGGCCGGGACTAGTGACTACGAGCAGTACTTC
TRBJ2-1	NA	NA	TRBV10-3	CAISEYTENEDNEQFF	TGTGCCATCAGTGAGTACACAGAGAATGAGGACAATGAGCAGTTCTTC
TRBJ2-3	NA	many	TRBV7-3	CASSPNGDTQYF	TGTGCCAGCAGCCCTAACGGAGATACGCAGTATTTT
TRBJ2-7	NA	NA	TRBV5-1	CASSLARSNEAYEQYF	TGCGCCAGCAGCTTGGCCCGGTCTAATGAGGCCTACGAGCAGTACTTC
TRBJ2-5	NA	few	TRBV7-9	CASSQRRRGPFQETQYF	TGTGCCAGCAGTCAGCGGCGGCGGGGACCGTTCCAAGAGACCCAGTACTTC
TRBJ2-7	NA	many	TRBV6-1	CASTRPSGSYEQYF	TGTGCCAGCACTAGGCCATCGGGCTCCTACGAGCAGTACTTC
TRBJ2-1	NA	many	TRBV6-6	CASSYGNEQFF	TGTGCCAGCAGTTATGGCAATGAGCAGTTCTTC
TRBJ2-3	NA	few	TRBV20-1	CSARVPFGFTDTQYF	TGCAGTGCTAGAGTGCCTTTCGGGTTCACAGATACGCAGTATTTT
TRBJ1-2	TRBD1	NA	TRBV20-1	CSASVQGTYGYTF	TGCAGTGCTAGCGTACAGGGGACCTATGGCTACACCTTC
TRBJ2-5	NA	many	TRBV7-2	CASSFSPGGETQYF	TGTGCCAGCAGCTTTTCCCCGGGCGGAGAGACCCAGTACTTC
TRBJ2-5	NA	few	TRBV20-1	CSARVHWNQETQYF	TGCAGTGCTAGAGTTCACTGGAACCAAGAGACCCAGTACTTC
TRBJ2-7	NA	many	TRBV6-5	CASSSTGTKSYEQYF	TGTGCCAGCAGCTCAACCGGGACCAAATCCTACGAGCAGTACTTC
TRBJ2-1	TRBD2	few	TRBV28	CASVAGVSNEQFF	TGTGCCAGCGTAGCGGGAGTATCCAATGAGCAGTTCTTC
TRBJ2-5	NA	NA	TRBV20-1	CSVDSRQETQYF	TGCAGTGTTGACTCCCGCCAAGAGACCCAGTACTTC
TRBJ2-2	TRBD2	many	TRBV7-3	CASSPVSTSGANTGELFF	TGTGCCAGCAGCCCAGTATCCACTAGCGGGGCGAACACCGGGGAGCTGTTTTTT
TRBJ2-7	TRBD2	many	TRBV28	CASSSRLASEQYF	TGTGCCAGCAGTTCCCGACTAGCGTCTGAGCAGTACTTC
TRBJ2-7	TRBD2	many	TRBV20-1	CSAPGTSGFEQYF	TGCAGTGCTCCCGGGACTAGCGGCTTCGAGCAGTACTTC
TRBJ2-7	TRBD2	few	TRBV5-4	CASRSSSGSVKSYEQYF	TGTGCCAGCAGGTCGTCTAGCGGGAGTGTAAAGTCCTACGAGCAGTACTTC
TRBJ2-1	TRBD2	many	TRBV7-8	CASSLWRGGNYYNEQFF	TGTGCCAGCAGCTTATGGCGCGGGGGAAACTATTACAATGAGCAGTTCTTC
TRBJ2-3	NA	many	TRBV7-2	CASSRGTPSVTQYF	TGTGCCAGCAGCCGGGGAACTCCTTCGGTTACGCAGTATTTT
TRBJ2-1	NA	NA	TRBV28	CASSFRVSGNEQFF	TGTGCCAGCAGTTTCAGGGTATCCGGCAATGAGCAGTTCTTC
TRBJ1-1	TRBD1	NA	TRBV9	CASSALGTGNTEAFF	TGTGCCAGCAGCGCCTTAGGGACAGGGAACACTGAAGCTTTCTTT
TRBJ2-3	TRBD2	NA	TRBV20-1	CSAVAGEVADTQYF	TGCAGTGCTGTAGCGGGAGAGGTCGCGGATACGCAGTATTTT
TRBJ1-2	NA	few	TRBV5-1	CASSPGTPRNYGYTF	TGCGCCAGCAGCCCCGGGACACCCAGGAACTATGGCTACACCTTC
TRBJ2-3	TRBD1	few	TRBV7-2	CASSLAPQGAGTDTQYF	TGTGCCAGCAGCTTAGCGCCTCAGGGGGCTGGCACAGATACGCAGTATTTT
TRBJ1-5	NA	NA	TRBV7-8	CASSPGPIAGNQPQHF	TGTGCCAGCAGCCCCGGGCCGATTGCGGGCAATCAGCCCCAGCATTTT
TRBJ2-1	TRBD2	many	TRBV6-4	CASSVAGGEQFF	TGTGCCAGCTCCGTTGCGGGAGGGGAGCAGTTCTTC
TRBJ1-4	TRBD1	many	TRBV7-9	CASSLGDSATNEKLFF	TGTGCCAGCAGCTTAGGGGACAGTGCAACTAATGAAAAACTGTTTTTT
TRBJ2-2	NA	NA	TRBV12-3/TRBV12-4	CASSVRGRNTGELFF	TGTGCCAGCAGTGTCAGGGGCCGAAACACCGGGGAGCTGTTTTTT
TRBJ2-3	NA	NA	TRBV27	CASSLGTLPSADTQYF	TGTGCCAGCAGTTTAGGTACCCTCCCTTCGGCAGATACGCAGTATTTT
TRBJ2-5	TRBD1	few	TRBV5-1	CASSTFRDSQETQYF	TGCGCCAGCAGCACATTCCGGGACAGCCAAGAGACCCAGTACTTC
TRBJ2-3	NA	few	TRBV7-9	CASSLETGTDTQYF	TGTGCCAGCAGCTTAGAAACGGGCACAGATACGCAGTATTTT
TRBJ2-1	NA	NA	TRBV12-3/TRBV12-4	CASSLVPTGVQFF	TGTGCCAGCAGTTTAGTTCCGACAGGCGTGCAGTTCTTC
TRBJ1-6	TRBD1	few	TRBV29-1	CSVGAGTGGSPLHF	TGCAGCGTTGGGGCCGGGACAGGGGGTTCACCCCTCCACTTT
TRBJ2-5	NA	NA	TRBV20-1	CSARGRRGQETQYF	TGCAGTGCTAGGGGAAGACGAGGGCAAGAGACCCAGTACTTC
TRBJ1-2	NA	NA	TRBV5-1	CASTRGVGYGYTF	TGCGCCAGCACCCGAGGAGTAGGCTATGGCTACACCTTC
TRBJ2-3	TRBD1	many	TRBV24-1	CATSDPGQRSDTQYF	TGTGCCACCAGTGACCCGGGACAGCGATCAGATACGCAGTATTTT
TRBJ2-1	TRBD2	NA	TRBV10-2	CASSDVGTRDNNEQFF	TGCGCCAGCAGTGATGTTGGGACTAGGGATAACAATGAGCAGTTCTTC
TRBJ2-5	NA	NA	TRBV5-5	CASSLLIGLQETQYF	TGTGCCAGCAGCTTACTGATAGGTCTTCAAGAGACCCAGTACTTC
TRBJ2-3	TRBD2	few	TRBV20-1	CSALAGAGDSTDTQYF	TGCAGTGCCCTTGCAGGAGCGGGAGACAGCACAGATACGCAGTATTTT